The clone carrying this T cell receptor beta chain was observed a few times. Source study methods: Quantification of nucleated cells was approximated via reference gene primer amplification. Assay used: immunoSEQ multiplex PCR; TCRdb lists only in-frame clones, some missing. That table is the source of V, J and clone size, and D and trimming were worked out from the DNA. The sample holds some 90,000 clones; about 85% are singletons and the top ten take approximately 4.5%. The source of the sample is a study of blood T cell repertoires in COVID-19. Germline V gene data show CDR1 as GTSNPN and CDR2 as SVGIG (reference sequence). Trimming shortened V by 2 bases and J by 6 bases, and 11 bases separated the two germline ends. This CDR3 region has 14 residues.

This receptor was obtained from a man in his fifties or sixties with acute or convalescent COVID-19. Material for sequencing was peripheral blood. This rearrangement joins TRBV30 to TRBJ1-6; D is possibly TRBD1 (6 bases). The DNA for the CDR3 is TGTGCCTGGAGTTTGGGCAGGGGTAATTCACCCCTCCACTTT. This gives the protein CAWSLGRGNSPLHF.